The 20 T cell receptor beta chains below come from one sample, sequenced in a study of graft-versus-host responses after intestinal transplantation. These receptors have no known antigen. Sequencing was performed with immunoSEQ multiplex PCR; in TCRdb, only in-frame clones are kept and a portion is missing. The sample shows 75,000 to 95,000 clones, about 91% of them seen only once. Sequencing was performed on unstimulated CD4+ T cells sorted from spleen or lymph node cells, taken before transplant. Receptors were obtained from a human donor who was the organ donor for an intestinal transplant.

This chain links TRBV19 with TRBJ2-3, with 10 bases matching TRBD2. CDR1 LNHDA and CDR2 SQIVND come from the germline V gene (reference sequence). The CDR3 has 14 residues. Trimming at V came to 6 bases and at J to 6 bases, leaving 6 bases not matched to a gene. The CDR3 reads CASSTSGAPDTQYF. The CDR3 DNA follows: TGTGCCAGTAGCACTAGCGGGGCCCCGGATACGCAGTATTTT.

This clone is a singleton in its sample. This sequence joins TRBV18 and TRBJ2-3; 8 positions match TRBD2. V lost 11 bases to trimming and J lost 2 bases; unmatched junction nucleotides: 12. The V gene's germline CDR1 is KGHSH and CDR2 LQKENI. This CDR3 contains 15 residues. The chain's CDR3 is CASYELAETTDTQYF. DNA for the CDR3: TGTGCCTCCTACGAACTAGCGGAGACCACAGATACGCAGTATTTT.

The gene calls are TRBV11-3 and TRBJ1-3; no firm D call. The germline V gene has CDR1 SGHNT and CDR2 YENEEA. V shed 5 bases and J shed 0 bases, with 8 bases lying between them. The CDR3 length is 14 residues. The CDR3 DNA reads as TGTGCCAGCAGCCCCGACTTCTCTGGAAACACCATATATTTT. It codes for CASSPDFSGNTIYF.

The gene calls are TRBV28 and TRBJ2-5, with D maybe TRBD1 (7 bases). The better agreement between TRBJ2-7 and the DNA end casts doubt on the J call. Germline V gene sequence: CDR1 MDHEN, CDR2 SYDVKM. CDR3 length equals 14 residues. The CDR3 DNA reads TGTGCCAGCAGTTTGGCAGGGGGGTTCTACGAGCAGTACTTC. Translated, it gives CASSLAGGFYEQYF.

CDR3 sequence: CASRTVAEYNEQFF. The DNA for the CDR3 is TGTGCCAGTAGAACCGTTGCGGAATACAATGAGCAGTTCTTC. The chain couples TRBV19 to TRBJ2-1; D is unresolved. The CDR3 totals 14 residues. Germline values: CDR1 LNHDA, CDR2 SQIVND (reference sequence). V dropped 6 bases and J dropped 4 bases, with 13 bases sitting between them.

This chain uses TRBV2 with TRBJ1-2; TRBD1 is a possible D gene (6 bases). CDR1 is SNHLY, CDR2 FYNNEI, per germline. This CDR3 has 15 amino acids. The V end lost 4 bases, the J end lost 1 base, and 13 bases lay between the germline ends. CDR3 in DNA: TGTGCCAGCAGTGTTGCAGGGGACATTAACTATGGCTACACCTTC. It yields the protein CASSVAGDINYGYTF.

The chain joins TRBV5-1 to TRBJ2-7; TRBD1 agrees at 7 bases. The CDR3 length is 12 residues. V lost 4 bases, J lost 6 bases, and 4 bases stayed unmatched. CDR1 and CDR2 from the germline V gene are SGHRS and YFSETQ. CDR3 sequence (DNA): TGCGCCAGCAGCCCCGGGACAGCCGAGCAGTACTTC. Translating gives CASSPGTAEQYF.

This chain connects TRBV11-3 to TRBJ1-6; D possibly corresponds to TRBD1 (6 bases). Germline V gene data show CDR1 as SGHNT and CDR2 as YENEEA. The CDR3 consists of 17 residues. V shed 1 base and J shed 3 bases, with 13 bases lying between them. CDR3 nucleotide sequence: TGTGCCAGCAGCTTAGCCGAGACAGGAAACTATAATTCACCCCTCCACTTT. Protein: CASSLAETGNYNSPLHF.

J is TRBJ1-1 and V is TRBV28; tentative D call: TRBD1 (6 bases). CDR1 is MDHEN, CDR2 SYDVKM, per germline. Trimming removed 8 bases from V and 0 bases from J, with 10 bases in between. The CDR3 is 13 residues long. The CDR3 DNA follows: TGTGCCAGCCAGGACAGAATGAACACTGAAGCTTTCTTT. Translating gives CASQDRMNTEAFF.

The chain employs TRBV5-1 and TRBJ1-4; 9 nucleotides match TRBD1. This CDR3 is built from 16 residues. The V gene's germline CDR1 is SGHRS and CDR2 YFSETQ. J gave up 6 bases and V 0 bases, and 6 bases lay outside the gene matches. CDR3 amino acids: CASSLGRTGEYEKLFF. In DNA, the CDR3 is TGCGCCAGCAGCTTGGGCCGGACAGGGGAGTATGAAAAACTGTTTTTT.

V usage is TRBV4-2 and J usage is TRBJ2-5; possible D gene TRBD2, 6 bases. This CDR3 has 16 residues. Trimming took off 1 base at V and 5 bases at J, with 17 bases between the two ends. The germline gives CDR1 LGHNA, CDR2 YNFKEQ. CDR3 in DNA: TGTGCCAGCAGCCAAGCGGGGCAGACTAGTACGGAGACCCAGTACTTC. Translated: CASSQAGQTSTETQYF.

The chain links TRBV9 to TRBJ2-1; tentative D call: TRBD2 (6 bases). Trimming removed 0 bases from V and 2 bases from J, with 9 bases in between. The CDR3 sequence is 15 residues long. Germline V gene data show CDR1 as SGDLS and CDR2 as YYNGEE. The DNA of the CDR3 is TGTGCCAGCAGCGTAGCGGGGAGGCCCTACAATGAGCAGTTCTTC. Protein sequence: CASSVAGRPYNEQFF.

The chain carries TRBV4-2 and TRBJ2-5; 9 bases agree with TRBD1. CDR3 length: 17 residues. Germline lookup yields CDR1 LGHNA and CDR2 YNFKEQ. V gave up 0 bases and J gave up 5 bases; unmatched junction bases: 10. The DNA of the CDR3 is TGTGCCAGCAGCCAAGATCTGGGACAGGGCGGATGGGAGACCCAGTACTTC. Protein: CASSQDLGQGGWETQYF.

The rearrangement joins TRBV28 to TRBJ2-7, with D possibly TRBD1 on 6 matching bases. Germline CDR1 reads MDHEN; CDR2 reads SYDVKM. This CDR3 contains 16 residues. The V end was cut by 6 bases, the J end by 7 bases, with 25 bases between. As DNA, the CDR3 is TGTGCCAGCAGACCTCTCGGGACACCTTTTGAGATGGAGCAGTACTTC. It encodes CASRPLGTPFEMEQYF.

This clone was seen only once. In DNA form, the CDR3 reads TGTGCCAGCAGTTACAGGGGAGGAGGCTACACCTTC. It yields the protein CASSYRGGGYTF. This chain joins TRBV6-5 and TRBJ1-2; tentatively, D is TRBD1 (5 bases). This CDR3 region has 12 residues. V lost 2 bases and J lost 8, with 9 bases in between. Germline CDR1 MNHEY, CDR2 SVGAGI.

The chain is built from TRBV11-2 and TRBJ1-1; weak D call: TRBD1 (5 bases). The CDR3 is 13 amino acids. The germline V gene encodes CDR1 SGHAT and CDR2 FQNNGV. V lost 3 bases and J 4 bases, leaving 9 bases between the germline ends. The CDR3 is CASSFAGGTEAFF. The CDR3 nucleotides read TGTGCCAGCAGCTTCGCGGGGGGCACTGAAGCTTTCTTT.

The chain links TRBV29-1 to TRBJ2-1; 11 bases fit TRBD2. After removal of 0 bases from V and 2 bases from J, the junction contained 9 bases not matched to a gene. The germline V gene has CDR1 SQVTM and CDR2 ANQGSEA. There are 18 residues in the CDR3. The DNA for the CDR3 is TGCAGCGTTGAAGATCTTCATTTGACTAGCGGGACCTACAATGAGCAGTTCTTC. Its protein product is CSVEDLHLTSGTYNEQFF.

The rearrangement links TRBV4-1 to TRBJ2-7; 11 bases fit TRBD1. CDR3 length: 15 residues. Germline CDR1 MGHRA, CDR2 YSYEKL. V shed 3 bases, J shed 5 bases, and the junction held 6 bases outside the gene matches. The CDR3 protein is CASSQGQGDRNEQYF. In nucleotides, the CDR3 is TGCGCCAGCAGCCAGGGACAGGGGGATAGGAACGAGCAGTACTTC.

The chain combines TRBV12-5 with TRBJ1-1, with D unresolved. Germline V gene sequence: CDR1 LGHNT, CDR2 FRNRAP. The germline V and J ends were trimmed by 6 bases and 3 bases, with 17 bases remaining between them. This CDR3 comprises 15 residues. The CDR3 DNA reads TGTGCTAGTGGACCGACGGGTAGGTGGGACACTGAAGCTTTCTTT. Amino acid sequence: CASGPTGRWDTEAFF.

In this sample, this clone turned up once. This sequence joins TRBV7-3 and TRBJ2-6, with D tentatively TRBD1 (6 bases). From germline, CDR1 is SGHTA and CDR2 FQGTGA. This CDR3 contains 17 residues. V lost 5 bases, J lost 4 bases, and 18 bases lay in between. CDR3 coding DNA: TGTGCCAGCAGCCCAGCCGAGGGGGTCTCGGGGGCCAACGTCCTGACTTTC. As protein: CASSPAEGVSGANVLTF.